Described below is a single T cell receptor beta chain sequence and its context. These data originate in a study of shared clonotypes between healthy human individuals. Genomic DNA of every subset was divided equally among multiple immunoSEQ plates. Sequenced by immunoSEQ multiplex PCR; TCRdb stores in-frame clones only, minus some. In the table there are approximately 1.4 million clones, 98% of which are singletons. The CDR3 contains 13 residues. With 1 base removed from V and 0 bases from J, the gap between germline ends came to 6 bases. The V gene's germline CDR1 is SQVTM and CDR2 ANQGSEA. V gene TRBV29-1 combines with J gene TRBJ1-1, with no clear D. Sequences were obtained from naive CD4+ T cells sorted from blood. Subset denoted: CD45RA+ positively selected. This clonotype was sampled from a man in his thirties or forties in good health. In DNA form, the CDR3 reads TGCAGCGTTGAAGGGTACATGAACACTGAAGCTTTCTTT. The encoded protein is CSVEGYMNTEAFF.